The 3 T cell receptor beta chains given below trace back to one sample, sequenced in a study of blood T cell repertoires in COVID-19 (dated by TCRdb to the early 2020s). Preparation of the library involved the immunoSEQ multiplex PCR assay. Imported from immuneACCESS, the table was reduced by TCRdb to in-frame sequences with V and J called. These copies leave out some clones; in studies compared against another copy, an unresolved V gene accounts for under half, and the cause of the remainder is not known. The sample table records about 260,000 clones; around 80% of these occur just once. The top ten constitute 1.5% to 2% of the sample. Sequencing was done on a sample of peripheral blood. The receptors were gathered from a woman over 75 with acute or convalescent COVID-19.

The rearrangement joins TRBV3-1 (or the pseudogene TRBV3-2) to TRBJ1-4; the D gene is possibly TRBD1 (6 bases). Germline CDR1 LGHDT, CDR2 YNNKEL (reference sequence). The CDR3 has 15 amino acids. The V end lost 0 bases, the J end lost 10 bases, and 15 bases lay between the germline ends. This chain's CDR3 is CASSQDSGGGGKLFF. CDR3 nucleotide sequence: TGTGCCAGCAGCCAAGATTCGGGGGGCGGTGGAAAACTGTTTTTT.

This chain links TRBV19 with TRBJ1-2; maybe TRBD1 (6 bases). With 7 bases removed from V and 3 bases from J, the gap between germline ends came to 12 bases. The length of the CDR3 is 13 residues. Germline V gene lookup returns CDR1 LNHDA and CDR2 SQIVND (reference sequence). The CDR3 coding sequence is TGTGCCAGTACCCGGGACACCTACTATGGCTACACCTTC. It specifies CASTRDTYYGYTF.

V and J are TRBV6-2 or TRBV6-3 and TRBJ1-1, with a tentative D call TRBD1 (5 bases). Per germline, CDR1 MNHEY and CDR2 SVGEGT. V was clipped by 4 bases and J by 2 bases, with 17 bases between them. The CDR3 is 16 residues long. DNA for the CDR3: TGTGCCAGCAGTTCCAAACACCAGGGCCTCAACACTGAAGCTTTCTTT. Translation gives CASSSKHQGLNTEAFF.